The sequence of this T cell receptor (beta chain) was determined in a study of blood T cell repertoires in COVID-19. Study overall: T cells, B-cell-depleted T cells, or PBMCs supplied cDNA or gDNA.

V lost 5 bases and J lost 8, with 18 bases in between. This CDR3 comprises 13 residues. The germline CDR1 and CDR2 sequences are GTSNPN and SVGIG (reference sequence). Here immunoSEQ multiplex PCR was the method, and the copy in TCRdb shows in-frame clones only, minus some. The table has approximately 150,000 clones, 70% to 90% seen once. This clone has just a few counts. This TCR derives from a man aged 40-49 years with acute or convalescent COVID-19. Material for sequencing was peripheral blood. The chain carries TRBV30 and TRBJ1-2; D remains ambiguous. The CDR3 sequence is CAWVRPWEGGYTF. The CDR3 bases are TGTGCCTGGGTCCGCCCCTGGGAGGGCGGCTACACCTTC. Based on the CDR3 plus reference TRBV30 and TRBJ1-2, the full variable domain is SQTIHQWPATLVQPVGSPLSLECTVEGTSNPNLYWYRQAAGRGLQLLFYSVGIGQISSEVPQNLSASRPQDRQFILSSKKLLLSDSGFYLCAWVRPWEGGYTFGSGTRLTVV.